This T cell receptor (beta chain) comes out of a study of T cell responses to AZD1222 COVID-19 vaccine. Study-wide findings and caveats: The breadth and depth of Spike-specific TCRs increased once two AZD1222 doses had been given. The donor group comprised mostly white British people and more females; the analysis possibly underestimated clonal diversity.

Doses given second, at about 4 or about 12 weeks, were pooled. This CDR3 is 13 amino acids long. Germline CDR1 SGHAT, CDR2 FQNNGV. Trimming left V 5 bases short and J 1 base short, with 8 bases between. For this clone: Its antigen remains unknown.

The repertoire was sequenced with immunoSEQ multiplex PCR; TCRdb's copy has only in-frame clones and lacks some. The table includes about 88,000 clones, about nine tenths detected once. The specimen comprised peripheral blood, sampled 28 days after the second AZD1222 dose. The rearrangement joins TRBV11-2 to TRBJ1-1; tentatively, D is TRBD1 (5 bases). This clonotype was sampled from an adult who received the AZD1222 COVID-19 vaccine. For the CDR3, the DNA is TGTGCCAGCAGCAGTCAGGGGAACACTGAAGCTTTCTTT. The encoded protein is CASSSQGNTEAFF.